The TCR beta chain under discussion was sequenced for a study of blood T cell repertoires in COVID-19. Under the authors' procedure: Reference gene primer amplification gave estimated nucleated cell counts. Profiled with immunoSEQ multiplex PCR; TCRdb holds only in-frame clones, not every one. V and J calls and clone size are as listed in that table; D and trimming were resolved from the DNA. The data hold 150,000 to 200,000 clones, with 65% to 90% observed a single time. The CDR3 is made up of 17 amino acids. The V and J ends lost 5 bases and 7 bases, in that order; junction bases with no gene match: 18. Germline-derived CDR1 and CDR2 are MDHEN and SYDVKM. The Seattle site enrolled patients during active infection and followed them longitudinally.

The origin of this receptor is a woman aged 40 to 50 with COVID-19, enrolled during active disease. The gene calls are TRBV28 and TRBJ2-7; 9 positions match TRBD2. Sequencing was done on a sample of peripheral blood. The CDR3 protein is CASSPPRAGGPIREQYF. CDR3 sequence (DNA): TGTGCCAGCAGTCCTCCTAGGGCGGGAGGGCCTATAAGGGAGCAGTACTTC.